The T cell receptor (beta chain) under discussion was sequenced for a study of cytomegalovirus exposure and HLA in healthy donors. Whole-study results and caveats: It was 150 to 200 TCR beta chains that were listed as cytomegalovirus-associated. The authors later found most CMV-associated TCR beta chains appeared HLA-restricted. CMV antigen specificity of three CMV-associated chains was confirmed in vitro. Analysis performed later showed TCR beta chains linked to HLA being more clonally expanded than equally common others.

In the PCR, 60 Vbeta and 13 Jbeta primers were used. The assay was immunoSEQ multiplex PCR, and TCRdb's table has in-frame clones only and misses some. The sample holds over 150,000 clones, approximately 80% seen once. To note about this clone: As yet, its antigen is unknown.

This sequence originates from a young man in good health and CMV-seropositive. Material for sequencing was PBMCs.

The CDR3 nucleotides read TGCGCCAGCAGCTTGGGACCACAAGGCCCAACTACATACTACGAGCAGTACTTC. Its translation is CASSLGPQGPTTYYEQYF. The V call is TRBV5-1, the J call TRBJ2-7, with D unresolved. The CDR3 contains 18 residues. Germline V gene data show CDR1 as SGHRS and CDR2 as YFSETQ. V was shortened by 0 bases and J by 3 bases, with 22 bases between the two germline ends.